This T cell receptor beta chain was sequenced in a study of Ad26.COV2.S vaccination and SARS-CoV-2 variants (dated by TCRdb to about 2021). Broadly, across the study: Donors in the vaccine arm were drawn from COV1001, a phase I-IIa trial of Ad26.COV2.S in healthy adults that was multicentre, randomized, double-blind and placebo-controlled. Ad26.COV2.S was given intramuscularly at 5x10^10 or 1x10^11 viral particles, as a single shot or as two shots 56 days apart. TCRbeta repertoire sequencing was used to assess the specificity and breadth of SARS-CoV-2-reactive T cell receptors after Ad26.COV2.S vaccination. The TCR-sequenced set comprised around 30 samples: some 20 Ad26.COV2.S vaccine recipients, 5 placebo recipients and 8 SARS-CoV-2 convalescent individuals. Participants in the trial were split at random into five groups of five each, receiving low-dose or high-dose Ad26.COV2.S once or twice, or else placebo on both occasions. Investigators did not know the trial group allocation while performing experiments and assessing outcomes.

TCRbeta CDR3 regions were sequenced with the immunoSEQ Assay. After extraction, genomic DNA underwent amplification by bias-controlled multiplex PCR, followed by high-throughput sequencing. The source study handled its data this way. To quantify the absolute abundance of every unique TCRbeta CDR3 region, sequences were collapsed and filtered. T cell fraction was estimated by normalizing TCRbeta template counts to usable DNA, which was measured by amplifying reference genes present in all nucleated cells. Repertoire TCRs were annotated as SARS-CoV-2-specific by exact matching of V gene, CDR3 amino acid sequence and J gene to a known reactive TCR set. MIRA supplied the reference SARS-CoV-2 TCR set, which was filtered for enrichment in COVID-19-positive ImmuneCODE repertoires so that public or cross-reactive TCRs were removed. Using the MIRA antigens, annotated TCRs were further analysed by specific ORF or by position within an ORF. Breadth was defined as annotated unique rearrangements over total unique productive rearrangements; depth was the summed frequency of those rearrangements. Two-sided Wilcoxon rank-sum tests were applied when comparing TCR breadth between groups. TCRdb took this table from immuneACCESS and kept in-frame rearrangements with V and J called. Such tables lack part of the clones; where checked against another copy, unresolved V genes explain under half of the gap, and the rest is unexplained. V, J and clone size derive from that table, while D and trimming were established from the DNA sequence. In all, the sample holds some 330,000 clones, and roughly nine tenths of those were seen once. The ten largest clones represent over 5% of the sample.

Comments on this clone: Its recognized antigen is unknown. No base quality values were provided; no much bigger clone lies one nucleotide off.

The sample's treatment or condition label is to be understood as: some 20 received Ad26.COV2.S at low or high dose, single or two shots; roughly 5 received placebo; per-sample allocation not given. Repertoires of vaccine and placebo recipients were sequenced from samples taken on day 63 after the first injection. Between 29 July and 7 August 2020, Cohort 1b enrolled 25 adults aged 18-55 years at one site in Boston, USA. As a vaccine, Ad26.COV2.S was a replication-incompetent adenovirus type 26 vector that expressed a prefusion-stabilized SARS-CoV-2 spike protein derived from the original Wuhan strain. The full study reports these points: The authors noted that the TCR breadth and depth analyses may have underestimated total T cell responses. After vaccination, substantial breadth of spike-specific CD8+ and CD4+ T cell responses was reported. Comparable non-spike TCR breadth was observed between vaccine and placebo recipients, consistent with only spike being contained in the vaccine. The study was not powered to compare responses between vaccine doses or regimens. Compared with placebo recipients, Ad26.COV2.S recipients showed higher spike-specific TCR breadth (P = 0.0014).

Its CDR3 holds 19 amino acids, cysteine through phenylalanine. Here the CDR3 DNA is all that survives: 57 bases in frame from base 1. Recombination connected TRBV21-1 to TRBJ2-4; the D call of TRBD2 is as the table states it, not checked on the DNA. TRBV21-1 represents a pseudogene. Here the sequenced sample was peripheral blood, taken in a trial of Ad26.COV2.S vaccine versus placebo. The receptor comes from a person between 18 and 59 years old who received the Ad26.COV2.S COVID-19 vaccine or a placebo. The nucleotide sequence is TGTGCCAGCACCGCAAAGGGTGTCTTTCGGGGGGCGGCCAAAAACATTCAGTACTTC. It translates as CASTAKGVFRGAAKNIQYF.